This T cell receptor (beta chain) was retrieved from a study of T cell repertoires in cytomegalovirus infection (dated by TCRdb to the late 2010s). A note on the overall study: Donor HLA type was relevant to the analysis, because carriage of CMV infection together with the matching HLA type was indicated by public TCR beta signatures.

Relative to germline, V is 3 bases shorter and J is 3 bases shorter, with 12 bases between their ends. The CDR3 sequence holds 14 residues, the cysteine and phenylalanine included. Only the CDR3 part of the read is kept: 42 bases, read in frame from the first base. CDR1 is given as LNHDA and CDR2 as SQIVND, both from the germline V gene (reference sequence). On the study overall, not on this receptor specifically: In both this cohort and an independent cohort of 352 donors, the cumulative frequency of public TCR beta family members distinguished carriers of CMV infection plus the relevant HLA type. The ex vivo response was dominated by HLA-C-restricted CMV-specific TCR beta clonotypes, and the single most frequent clonotype in two of eight donors was supplied by these HLA-C-restricted clonotypes.

About this clonotype itself: The antigen this receptor binds is unknown. The record has no base qualities; no much larger clone is one base away.

Sequencing instrument: Illumina HiSeq 1500. TCRdb reanalyzed the raw reads on its own, using fastp at Q25 for trimming and MiXCR for clone calling, and kept in-frame beta chains. Every entry covers one CDR3 protein and lists the most common genes and DNA from its rows. This sample holds 450,000 to 650,000 distinct CDR3 sequences; less than 30% were observed only once. Of the sample, about 13% is held by the ten largest clones. This TCR derives from a human donor in good health (CMV status not recorded). Some clones in this sample may be carry-over from other donors' samples. The chain joins TRBV19 to TRBJ2-7; the D gene assignment is ambiguous. Sequencing was done on a sample of PBMCs. CDR3 sequence: CASSMAAEHYEQYF. The sequenced DNA is TGTGCCAGTAGTATGGCGGCGGAACACTACGAGCAGTACTTC.